The T cell receptor (beta chain) described here comes from a study of control samples from healthy donors and cancer patients (dated by TCRdb to 2020 to 2022). V is shortened by 5 bases, J by 1 base, and the region joining them spans 14 bases. The germline V gene provides CDR1 SGHVS and CDR2 FNYEAQ. The CDR3 goes from the cysteine to the phenylalanine over 15 residues. Only CDR3 DNA is held: 45 bases, read in frame from base 1. Libraries came from the immunoSEQ multiplex PCR assay. TCRdb obtained this table from immuneACCESS and retained in-frame rearrangements with V and J assigned. These tables miss some clones; where compared with another copy, unresolved V genes account for less than half of the shortfall, and the remainder is unexplained. For this sample the table gives around 140,000 clones, of which approximately 89% were detected only once. The top ten constitute approximately 8% of the sample.

As regards this clone: The specificity of this receptor is unknown. No base-level quality is on record; no much larger clone is a single base apart.

The TCR comes from a man aged 50-60 years with head and neck cancer. Sequencing was carried out using PBMCs. The rearranged segments are TRBV7-6 and TRBJ2-5; a tentative D match to TRBD1 spans 5 bases. The CDR3: CASSEKWGVQETQYF. The bases read TGTGCCAGCAGCGAAAAATGGGGCGTCCAAGAGACCCAGTACTTC.